Following are 23 T cell receptor beta chains from one sample sequenced in a study of T cell responses to AZD1222 COVID-19 vaccine. The repertoire was sequenced with immunoSEQ multiplex PCR; TCRdb's copy has only in-frame clones and lacks some. The table shows roughly 130,000 clones, with 70% to 90% occurring only once. This specimen was peripheral blood, taken on day 0 of AZD1222 vaccination. Receptor source: an adult in good health.

This sequence joins TRBV29-1 and TRBJ2-2; maybe TRBD1 (5 bases). This CDR3 is 13 amino acids long. V was shortened by 3 bases and J by 8 bases, with 13 bases between the two germline ends. Germline CDR1 reads SQVTM; CDR2 reads ANQGSEA. CDR3 DNA sequence: TGCAGCGTTGACTCGGCAGGGCTTGGGGAGCTGTTTTTT. Protein sequence: CSVDSAGLGELFF.

The rearrangement uses TRBV27 and TRBJ2-7; 7 nucleotides match TRBD1. V shed 5 bases, J shed 5 bases, and the junction held 15 bases outside the gene matches. Germline CDR1 MNHEY, CDR2 SMNVEV (reference sequence). The CDR3 contains 16 residues. The CDR3 DNA sequence: TGTGCCAGCAGTCCCTACCGACAGGGAAGTACCAACGAGCAGTACTTC. It encodes CASSPYRQGSTNEQYF.

The chain joins TRBV9 to TRBJ2-7; D gene uncertain. CDR1 is SGDLS, CDR2 YYNGEE, per germline. This CDR3 comprises 14 residues. V was shortened by 0 bases and J by 2 bases, with 9 bases between the two germline ends. The CDR3 loop reads CASSVGSEPYEQYF. In DNA, the CDR3 is TGTGCCAGCAGCGTAGGGAGCGAGCCCTACGAGCAGTACTTC.

This chain joins TRBV4-2 and TRBJ2-7, with no clear D. Trimming pared 0 bases from V and 3 bases from J, leaving 15 bases between. Germline CDR1 LGHNA, CDR2 YNFKEQ. CDR3 length: 16 amino acids. The CDR3 sequence is CASSQDHFGSDYEQYF. The CDR3 DNA reads as TGTGCCAGCAGCCAAGATCATTTCGGGTCCGACTACGAGCAGTACTTC.

The chain has TRBV27 and TRBJ2-7; 9 positions agree with TRBD1. Per germline, CDR1 MNHEY and CDR2 SMNVEV (reference sequence). CDR3 length equals 14 residues. Germline trimming cut 3 bases from V and 3 bases from J; bases unmatched to any gene: 3. This CDR3 reads CASSFGTGFYEQYF. The CDR3 DNA follows: TGTGCCAGCAGTTTCGGGACAGGGTTCTACGAGCAGTACTTC.

The chain uses TRBV4-3 and TRBJ1-2; TRBD1 matches 9 bases. The CDR3 totals 16 residues. Germline V gives CDR1 LGHNA, CDR2 YSLEER. V gave up 5 bases and J gave up 0 bases; unmatched junction bases: 7. The CDR3 region is CASSTHGTGTNYGYTF. The CDR3 nucleotides read TGCGCCAGCAGCACCCACGGGACAGGGACTAACTATGGCTACACCTTC.

The chain has TRBV28 and TRBJ2-2; 9 bases align to TRBD2. The V segment lost 2 bases and the J segment 5 bases; nucleotides outside the gene matches: 6. Germline-derived CDR1 and CDR2 are MDHEN and SYDVKM. The CDR3 sequence is 16 residues long. CDR3 DNA: TGTGCCAGCAGTTTAGTCGGGCTAGCGGGAACCGGGGAGCTGTTTTTT. Protein product: CASSLVGLAGTGELFF.

This clone was found once. The V call is TRBV3-1 (or the pseudogene TRBV3-2), the J call TRBJ2-5; no clear D gene. The germline V gene encodes CDR1 LGHDT and CDR2 YNNKEL (reference sequence). V lost 3 bases and J lost 5, with 13 bases in between. The CDR3 runs 14 residues. CDR3 DNA sequence: TGTGCCAGCAGCCACCGGTTATTTGGGGAGACCCAGTACTTC. The encoded protein is CASSHRLFGETQYF.

The rearrangement links TRBV5-1 to TRBJ1-4; D may be TRBD1 (6 bases). V lost 3 bases to trimming and J lost 1 base, with 13 bases between them. CDR1 is SGHRS, CDR2 YFSETQ, per germline. CDR3 length equals 16 residues. The CDR3 sequence: CASSSTGMGTNEKLFF. CDR3 bases: TGCGCCAGCAGCTCCACAGGGATGGGAACTAATGAAAAACTGTTTTTT.

The CDR3 DNA is TGTGCCGCGATGTCTCAAGGCCTCTCTGGAAACACCATATATTTT. Protein product: CAAMSQGLSGNTIYF. The chain combines TRBV15 with TRBJ1-3; D gene unclear. There are 15 residues in the CDR3. V lost 11 bases and J 0 bases, leaving 17 bases between the germline ends. Germline CDR1 is LNHNV and CDR2 is YYDKDF (reference sequence).

This chain links TRBV5-6 with TRBJ2-7, with 11 bases fitting TRBD1. The ends lost 4 bases at V and 4 bases at J; junction bases unmatched: 7. CDR1 and CDR2 (germline): SGHDT, YYEEEE. The CDR3 loop spans 15 amino acids. In nucleotides, the CDR3 is TGTGCCAGCAGCAAACCGGGACAGGGGGTTTACGAGCAGTACTTC. It translates to CASSKPGQGVYEQYF.

The chain recombines TRBV12-3 or TRBV12-4 with TRBJ1-6, with a weak D call TRBD1 (5 bases). The CDR3 loop spans 13 amino acids. V lost 5 bases, J lost 10 bases, and 12 bases lay in between. For the CDR3, the DNA is TGTGCCAGCAGTCCCCGGGGGGAATCACCCCTCCACTTT. Translation: CASSPRGESPLHF.

This clone has only a few counts. This chain uses TRBV5-1 with TRBJ1-6; D might be TRBD1 (5 bases). The length of the CDR3 is 14 residues. Trimming pared 0 bases from V and 12 bases from J, leaving 13 bases between. Germline V gene sequence: CDR1 SGHRS, CDR2 YFSETQ. CDR3: CASSLEQGFLPLHF. The CDR3 bases are TGCGCCAGCAGCTTGGAGCAGGGATTTTTACCCCTCCACTTT.

This clone was seen a single time. The chain is built from TRBV6-2 or TRBV6-3 and TRBJ2-6; D remains ambiguous. Trimming shortened V by 6 bases and J by 2 bases, and 8 bases separated the two germline ends. The length of the CDR3 is 14 residues. Germline CDR1 MNHEY, CDR2 SVGEGT. The CDR3 loop reads CASSRKTGANVLTF. DNA of the CDR3: TGTGCCAGCAGCAGGAAAACTGGGGCCAACGTCCTGACTTTC.

The rearrangement joins TRBV3-1 (or the pseudogene TRBV3-2) to TRBJ2-3; TRBD1 matches at 10 bases. The CDR3 totals 18 residues. V dropped 5 bases and J dropped 3; count of bases not matched to a gene: 14. The germline V gene encodes CDR1 LGHDT and CDR2 YNNKEL (reference sequence). The CDR3 here is CASSYSHPGQGTTDTQYF. The CDR3 DNA follows: TGTGCCAGCAGCTACTCCCACCCGGGACAGGGGACAACAGATACGCAGTATTTT.

The rearrangement links TRBV19 to TRBJ2-7; either TRBD1 or TRBD2 may supply D (5 bases each). CDR1 is LNHDA and CDR2 is SQIVND in the germline V gene (reference sequence). The V end was cut by 9 bases, the J end by 0 bases, with 12 bases between. CDR3 length: 13 residues. CDR3: CASAGTSSYEQYF. Here the CDR3 DNA reads TGTGCCAGCGCCGGGACGAGCTCCTACGAGCAGTACTTC.

This chain uses TRBV28 with TRBJ1-2; 8 positions agree with TRBD1. CDR1 is MDHEN and CDR2 is SYDVKM in the germline V gene. The J segment lost 8 bases and the V segment lost 4 bases, leaving 9 bases of the junction unmatched. CDR3 length: 14 amino acids. The CDR3 reads CASSSGGRGQGYTF. The CDR3 bases are TGTGCCAGCAGTTCGGGCGGCAGGGGGCAGGGCTACACCTTC.

The rearrangement links TRBV28 to TRBJ1-5; 11 positions agree with TRBD1. From germline, CDR1 is MDHEN and CDR2 SYDVKM. The CDR3 length is 12 residues. V was clipped by 10 bases and J by 5 bases; unmatched bases: 1. The CDR3 nucleotides read TGTGCCACGGGACAGGGGGATCAGCCCCAGCATTTT. This encodes CATGQGDQPQHF.

The chain recombines TRBV11-3 with TRBJ2-3, with 9 bases aligning to TRBD2. CDR1 SGHNT and CDR2 YENEEA come from the germline V gene. The CDR3 loop spans 14 amino acids. V lost 5 bases and J lost 6; bases outside the gene matches: 6. The DNA of the CDR3 is TGTGCCAGCAGCAGGGGACTAGCCCCCGATACGCAGTATTTT. This gives the protein CASSRGLAPDTQYF.

The CDR3 DNA is TGTGCCAGCAGTCTCTCACCCGGTGTGAGCTCCTACAATGAGCAGTTCTTC. This gives the protein CASSLSPGVSSYNEQFF. This sequence joins TRBV7-9 and TRBJ2-1, with D unresolved. V lost 6 bases and J lost 0, with 18 bases in between. The V gene's germline CDR1 is SEHNR and CDR2 FQNEAQ (reference sequence). CDR3 length equals 17 residues.

The genes are TRBV19 and TRBJ1-1; D unclear. Trimming removed 2 bases from V and 1 base from J, with 2 bases in between. Germline V gene sequence: CDR1 LNHDA, CDR2 SQIVND (reference sequence). This CDR3 contains 12 residues. CDR3 nucleotide sequence: TGTGCCAGTAGTATAAGGAACACTGAAGCTTTCTTT. Protein sequence: CASSIRNTEAFF.

The CDR3 region is CAISALENYGYTF. For the CDR3, the DNA is TGTGCCATCAGTGCTCTGGAAAACTATGGCTACACCTTC. The V and J genes are TRBV10-3 and TRBJ1-2, with D hard to call. The V gene's germline CDR1 is ENHRY and CDR2 SYGVKD. CDR3 length: 13 amino acids. Trimming took off 4 bases at V and 2 bases at J, with 8 bases between the two ends.

The genes are TRBV18 and TRBJ2-7; no clear D. The CDR3 extends over 14 amino acids. The V end was cut by 2 bases, the J end by 2 bases, with 10 bases between. Germline V lookup: CDR1 KGHSH, CDR2 LQKENI. The CDR3: CASSPIAATYEQYF. Written as DNA, the CDR3 is TGTGCCAGCTCACCAATCGCGGCAACCTACGAGCAGTACTTC.